This T cell receptor (beta chain) was observed in a study of identical twins. Findings of the study overall: Insertion counts were lower in abundant cord blood beta clonotypes, a trend that memory repertoires did not show.

CDR1 and CDR2 from the germline V gene are SNHLY and FYNNEI. The CDR3 sequence is 12 residues long. The germline V and J ends were trimmed by 6 bases and 5 bases, with 10 bases remaining between them. TCRdb re-called the 5' RACE reads with MiXCR, one entry per CDR3 protein. The table lists approximately 890,000 distinct CDR3 sequences, 10% to 15% of them singletons. This clonotype occurred many times. The target antigen is unknown. This sample also belongs to another study, concerning yellow fever vaccine responses in identical twins. That work adds: After vaccination, twins' T cell response reportedly seemed partly convergent, partly personalized.

The TCR comes from a woman under 30 in good health. The sequenced material came from PBMCs. The gene calls are TRBV2 and TRBJ1-2; possible D gene TRBD1, 6 bases. The CDR3 protein is CASRRTAYGYTF. The CDR3 DNA reads TGTGCCAGCAGACGGACAGCGTATGGCTACACCTTC.